Listed below are T cell receptor beta chains from one sample, sequenced in a study of human versus mouse CDR3 diversity and MHC coevolution. TCRdb's table, derived via immunoSEQ multiplex PCR, lists solely in-frame clones and lacks some. The table shows about 60,000 clones, with 90% to 95% occurring only once. Sequencing was performed on naive CD4+ T cells from blood. The receptors derive from a person aged 55-75 years in good health. Both conserved end residues are trimmed from each CDR3. The D gene is left open where the match is weak.

TRBV14 | TRBD2 | ASSQASGLAGGNEQF
TRBV10-1 | TRBD1 | ASSSGTGGGYT
TRBV29-1 | NA | SVESAPYQETQY
TRBV19 | NA | ASRWTDTGRETQY
TRBV30 | TRBD2 | AWSVLLGEGETQY
TRBV12-1 | NA | ASSRTGTSGRPLAKNIQY
TRBV19 | NA | ASSPGFQLGWAEAF
TRBV5-4 | TRBD2 | ASSLGTSGRTGELF
TRBV6-6 | TRBD1 | ASSPDRGATEAF
TRBV13 | TRBD1 | ASSFGTGDTGELF
TRBV19 | TRBD2 | ASSMSSGRAPDEQY
TRBV28 | TRBD1 | ASVPGGTGGIWVYGYT
TRBV6-1 | TRBD2 | ASSERATSHEQY
TRBV6-6 | NA | ASSYRQVNNEQF
TRBV5-6 | TRBD1 | ASSLAPRDSYGYT
TRBV5-1 | TRBD1 | ASTKGLGQGFYEQY
TRBV6-1 | NA | ASSAPTGSSYNEQF
TRBV2 | TRBD2 | ASIGTSGAVNTGEQF
TRBV27 | TRBD1 | ASSTGDGEQY
TRBV19 | NA | ASSGGGGDYGYT
TRBV18 | TRBD2 | ASSPPAGGSYNEQF
TRBV11-3 | TRBD1 | ASSQTWDSSDEKLF
TRBV19 | NA | ASSTQQAYEQY
TRBV5-4 | TRBD2 | ASSSSRERVGELF
TRBV27 | NA | ASSLLAGFSHYEQY
TRBV2 | TRBD2 | ASSENGRDTGELF
TRBV5-1 | TRBD1 | ASNVAGTENEKLF
TRBV9 | NA | ASSPVGGFSYEQY
TRBV29-1 | NA | SVSPGTSSYEQY
TRBV5-4 | TRBD2 | ASSSGTGGTDTQY
TRBV25-1 | NA | ASSRRGVGNTGELF
TRBV29-1 | NA | SVGQGIGELF
TRBV4-1 | TRBD2 | ASRQGGGRSDTQY
TRBV4-1 | NA | ASSKGEGGNTEAF
TRBV2 | NA | ASSALGRQNGETQY
TRBV11-2 | NA | ASSPILRGNEQF
TRBV5-4 | NA | ASSRETGYTGELF
TRBV5-1 | NA | ASSLFAQRYNEQF
TRBV28 | NA | ASTPTVSYEQY
TRBV19 | NA | ASIGASGNTIY
TRBV5-6 | TRBD1 | ASSGGGQGAYEQY
TRBV7-3 | NA | ASSPQLVTVGTGELF
TRBV6-5 | NA | ASSLNFGRATGELF
TRBV7-2 | TRBD2 | ASSLQGGTSGLETQY
TRBV19 | NA | ASSPDSQETQY
TRBV28 | TRBD1 | ASSLPGQGAYTNEQF
TRBV5-1 | NA | ASSSGAGTVEYEQY
TRBV15 | NA | ATSRDLGDQPQH
TRBV5-1 | NA | ASSLDSLYEQY